In this sample, the clone carrying this T cell receptor beta chain turned up a few times. The antigen is undetermined. The data originate from a study of T-cell reconstitution after alpha-beta-depleted transplantation in children. Regarding the study as a whole: Newly produced T cells mostly accounted for T-cell counts and diversity one year post-transplant.

The CDR3 extends over 17 amino acids. Germline trimming cut 3 bases from V and 6 bases from J; bases unmatched to any gene: 14. CDR1 MGHRA and CDR2 YSYEKL come from the germline V gene. Construction of the TCRbeta library involved unique molecular identifiers. TCRdb processed the PCR reads anew with MiXCR; each CDR3 protein has one entry. Of almost 600,000 distinct CDR3 sequences in the sample, 25% to 30% were seen once. The specimen comprised PBMCs, sampled before TCRalphabeta/CD19-depleted stem cell transplant. The source of this sequence is a boy younger than two with Wiskott-Aldrich syndrome, due to receive a stem cell transplant. The chain carries TRBV4-1 and TRBJ2-7; 10 bases agree with TRBD2. The DNA of the CDR3 is TGCGCCAGCAGCCAGTACTCAGCGGGAGGGCCGGTATCCGAGCAGTACTTC. Its translation is CASSQYSAGGPVSEQYF.